This T cell receptor beta chain was captured in a study of regulatory T cells in long-lasting Graves disease. Assembly of TCR beta libraries relied on iRepertoire HTBI primers together with Arm-PCR of CDR3 regions. TCRdb called the multiplex PCR reads again in MiXCR, with one record for every CDR3 protein. Of under 500,000 distinct CDR3 sequences in the sample, roughly 15% were seen once. Study-level results: The study found TRBV28, TRBJ1-2 and TRBJ2-5 favored in persistent disease.

The germline gives CDR1 LGHDT, CDR2 YNNKEL (reference sequence). V was pared by 4 bases and J by 4 bases, with 2 bases of the junction left unmatched. This CDR3 region has 15 residues. This clonotype was seen ten or more times. Antigen specificity is unknown. Regarding time point: newly diagnosed GD, antithyroid drugs for less than 3 months. The authors made the TCR library using RNA they extracted from PBMCs. American Thyroid Association guidelines served as the basis for diagnosing Graves' disease. These same data were also listed under a study on T cells in Graves' hyperthyroidism and ophthalmopathy. That work contributes: Investigators excluded patients with uncontrolled infection, other autoimmune disease, pregnancy or lactation.

The chain carries TRBV3-1 and TRBJ2-7; TRBD2 matches 15 bases. This sequence originates from a woman under 40 with Graves disease. Sequenced material: peripheral blood mononuclear cells (PBMCs), taken at new diagnosis, from a patient treated with antithyroid drugs. The chain's CDR3 is CASSPGTSGGYEQYF. The CDR3 DNA is TGTGCCAGCAGCCCCGGGACTAGCGGGGGGTACGAGCAGTACTTC.